This T cell receptor (beta chain) was sequenced during a study of Graves' ophthalmopathy and Graves' hyperthyroidism. Whole-study context: Samples of peripheral blood were obtained at initial diagnosis, prior to treatment of any kind.

General study findings and limits: A classifier, a 13-signature model, separated ophthalmopathy from stable hyperthyroidism with roughly 86% sensitivity and 75% to 82% specificity. Most expanded clonotypes in thyroid above 0.001 frequency also showed up in blood.

Ophthalmopathy cases showed moderate-to-severe activity, scoring CAS ≥3 and NOSPECS ≥4, with duration under 3 months. This CDR3 region has 17 residues. Germline V gene data show CDR1 as LNHNV and CDR2 as YYDKDF (reference sequence). Between the trimmed V and J ends, which lost 0 bases and 8 bases, there was a span of 22 bases. This clonotype showed up many times. The antigen is undetermined. Investigators amplified TCR beta CDR3 regions from RNA transcripts. RT-PCR in the first round used HTBI primers; a second-round multiplex PCR followed. TCRdb analysed the multiplex PCR reads with MiXCR anew, one entry per CDR3 protein. The sample holds about 480,000 distinct CDR3 sequences; around 15% are singletons and the top ten take around 9.8%.

The clonotype originates from a woman aged 30 to 39 with Graves' ophthalmopathy. Sequencing was performed on blood. This chain connects TRBV15 to TRBJ1-2, with D perhaps matching TRBD1 (6 bases). As DNA, the CDR3 is TGTGCCACCAGCAGAGATGGCAGGCGGTCAGGGGTGAAAGGCTACACCTTC. This translates into CATSRDGRRSGVKGYTF.